The source of this TCR beta chain is a study of low-dose radiotherapy and immunotherapy resistance in tumors. Across the whole study: Per fraction, Cohort 2 was given 1 Gy every two weeks, accumulating a total of 13 Gy over 26 weeks.

Per germline, CDR1 LGHDT and CDR2 YNNKEL (reference sequence). The germline V and J ends were trimmed by 4 bases and 9 bases, with 16 bases remaining between them. The CDR3 totals 13 residues. First-strand cDNA used TRAV- and TRBV-specific primers, covering alpha and beta chains. Amplification of TCRs used a constant-region primer and V-primer adapter for 15 to 25 PCR cycles. A single record per CDR3 protein comes from TCRdb applying MiXCR to the reads. The sample has about 13,000 distinct CDR3 sequences, 75% seen once. The source is a human donor with advanced metastatic prostate, ovarian, gallbladder or colorectal cancer (not recorded which). This table probably holds off-target reads from a library built for another chain. The gene calls are TRBV3-1 and TRBJ2-7; D might be TRBD1 (6 bases). The CDR3 nucleotides read TGTGCCAGCAGCCGGGACATCCTACTTGGGCAGTACTTC. It codes for CASSRDILLGQYF.